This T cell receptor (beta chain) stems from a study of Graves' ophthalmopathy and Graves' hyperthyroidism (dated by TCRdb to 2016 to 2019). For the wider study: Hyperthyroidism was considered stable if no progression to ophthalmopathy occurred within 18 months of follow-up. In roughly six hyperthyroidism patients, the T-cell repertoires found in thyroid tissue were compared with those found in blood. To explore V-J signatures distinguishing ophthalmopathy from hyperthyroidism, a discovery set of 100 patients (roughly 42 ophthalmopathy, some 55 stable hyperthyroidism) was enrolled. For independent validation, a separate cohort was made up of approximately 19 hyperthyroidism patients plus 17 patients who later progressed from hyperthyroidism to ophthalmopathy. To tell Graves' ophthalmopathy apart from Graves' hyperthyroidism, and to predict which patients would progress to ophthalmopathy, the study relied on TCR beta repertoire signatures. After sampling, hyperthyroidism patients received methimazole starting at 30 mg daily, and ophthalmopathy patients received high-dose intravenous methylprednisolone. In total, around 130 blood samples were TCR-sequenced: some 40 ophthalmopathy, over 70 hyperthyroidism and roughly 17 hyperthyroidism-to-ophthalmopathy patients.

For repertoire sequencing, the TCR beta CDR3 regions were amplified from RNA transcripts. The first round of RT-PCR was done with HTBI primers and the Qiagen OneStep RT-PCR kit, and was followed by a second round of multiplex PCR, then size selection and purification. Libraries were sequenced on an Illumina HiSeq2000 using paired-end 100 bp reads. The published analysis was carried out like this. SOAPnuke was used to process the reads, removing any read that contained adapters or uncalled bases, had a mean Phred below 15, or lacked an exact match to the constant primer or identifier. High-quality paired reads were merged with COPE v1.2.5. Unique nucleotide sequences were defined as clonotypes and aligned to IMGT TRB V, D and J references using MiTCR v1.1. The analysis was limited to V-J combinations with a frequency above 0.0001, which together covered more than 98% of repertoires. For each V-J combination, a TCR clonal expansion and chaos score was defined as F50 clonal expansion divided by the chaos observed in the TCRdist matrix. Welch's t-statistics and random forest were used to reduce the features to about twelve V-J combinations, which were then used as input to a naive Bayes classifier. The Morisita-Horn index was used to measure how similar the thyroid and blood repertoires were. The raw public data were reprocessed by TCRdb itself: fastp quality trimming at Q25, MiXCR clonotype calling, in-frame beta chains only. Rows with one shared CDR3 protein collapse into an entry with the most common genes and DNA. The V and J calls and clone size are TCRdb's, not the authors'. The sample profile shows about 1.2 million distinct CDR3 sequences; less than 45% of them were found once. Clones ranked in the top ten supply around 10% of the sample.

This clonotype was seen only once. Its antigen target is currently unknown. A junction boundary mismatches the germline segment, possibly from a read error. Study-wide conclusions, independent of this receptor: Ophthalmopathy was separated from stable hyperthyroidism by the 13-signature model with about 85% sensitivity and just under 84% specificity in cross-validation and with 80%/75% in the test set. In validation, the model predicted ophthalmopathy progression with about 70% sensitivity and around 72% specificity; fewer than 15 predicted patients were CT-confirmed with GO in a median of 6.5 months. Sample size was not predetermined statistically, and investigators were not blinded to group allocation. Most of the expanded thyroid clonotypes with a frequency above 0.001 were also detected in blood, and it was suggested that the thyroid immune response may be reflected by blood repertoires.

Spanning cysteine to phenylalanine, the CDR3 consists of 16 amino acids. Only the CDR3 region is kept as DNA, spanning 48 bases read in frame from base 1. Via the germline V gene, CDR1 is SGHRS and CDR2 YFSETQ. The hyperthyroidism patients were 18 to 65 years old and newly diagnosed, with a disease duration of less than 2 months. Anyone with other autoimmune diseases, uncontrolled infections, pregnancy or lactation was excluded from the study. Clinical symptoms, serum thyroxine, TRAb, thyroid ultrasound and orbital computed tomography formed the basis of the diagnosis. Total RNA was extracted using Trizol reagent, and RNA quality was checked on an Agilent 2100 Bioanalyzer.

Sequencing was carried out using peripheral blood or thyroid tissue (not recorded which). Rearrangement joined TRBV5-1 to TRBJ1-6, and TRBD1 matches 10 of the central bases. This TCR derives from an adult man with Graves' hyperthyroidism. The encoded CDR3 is CASSPAPDRGFSPLHF. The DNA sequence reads TGTGCCAGCAGCCCAGCTCCGGACAGGGGGTTCTCACCCCTCCACTTT.